The 21 T cell receptor beta chains below were found in one sample sequenced in a study of cytomegalovirus exposure and HLA in healthy donors. The study ran its PCR with 60 Vbeta and 13 Jbeta primers. Only in-frame clones appear in the TCRdb table, and some are missing; sequencing was by immunoSEQ multiplex PCR. The sample has over 70,000 clones; roughly 80% are singletons. Sequencing input: PBMCs. These TCRs come from a man younger than 45 in good health and CMV-seronegative.

The chain is built from TRBV18 and TRBJ2-6; D is ambiguous. Between the trimmed V and J ends, which lost 6 bases and 2 bases, there was a span of 8 bases. This CDR3 comprises 14 residues. Germline CDR1 KGHSH, CDR2 LQKENI. CDR3 sequence reads: CASSRNPGANVLTF. CDR3 sequence (DNA): TGTGCCAGCTCGCGAAATCCTGGGGCCAACGTCCTGACTTTC.

The chain employs TRBV29-1 and TRBJ1-4, with a tentative D call TRBD1 (6 bases). The CDR3 runs to 13 residues. Germline loops: CDR1 SQVTM, CDR2 ANQGSEA. V gave up 7 bases and J gave up 7 bases, with 16 bases separating them. CDR3 protein: CSAYPQGTEKLFF. The CDR3 DNA sequence: TGCAGCGCCTATCCCCAGGGGACTGAAAAACTGTTTTTT.

The table lists this clone with a few counts. The CDR3 protein is CASSKTRENEQFF. The CDR3 DNA reads as TGTGCCAGCAGCAAAACCCGGGAAAATGAGCAGTTCTTC. The V gene is TRBV11-2, the J gene TRBJ2-1, with D possibly matching TRBD2 (5 bases). The CDR3 spans 13 residues. Trimming took off 5 bases at V and 7 bases at J, with 12 bases between the two ends. Germline CDR1 is SGHAT and CDR2 is FQNNGV.

V is TRBV30 and J is TRBJ1-5; D is perhaps TRBD1 (5 bases). Germline CDR1 reads GTSNPN; CDR2 reads SVGIG (reference sequence). The CDR3 loop spans 14 amino acids. V lost 3 bases to trimming and J lost 1 base, with 10 bases between them. The CDR3 here is CAWRGRGSNQPQHF. As DNA, the CDR3 is TGTGCCTGGAGGGGGCGGGGAAGCAATCAGCCCCAGCATTTT.

This chain links TRBV5-1 with TRBJ2-7; 9 bases line up with TRBD1. This CDR3 is 16 amino acids long. In germline, CDR1 is SGHRS, CDR2 YFSETQ. With V trimmed by 5 bases and J by 2 bases, 11 bases remained unmatched. The CDR3 DNA follows: TGCGCCAGCAGACCCTTGGGGGGACAGGGTGCCTACGAGCAGTACTTC. This codes for CASRPLGGQGAYEQYF.

CDR3 region: CASSEDGRANTEAFF. CDR3 nucleotide sequence: TGTGCCAGCAGCGAAGACGGCAGGGCGAACACTGAAGCTTTCTTT. This chain connects TRBV7-9 to TRBJ1-1; D possibly corresponds to TRBD1 (5 bases). CDR1 and CDR2 from the germline V gene are SEHNR and FQNEAQ (reference sequence). This CDR3 contains 15 residues. Trimming took off 5 bases at V and 1 base at J, with 14 bases between the two ends.

J is TRBJ2-7 and V is TRBV6-1; TRBD2 aligns across 10 bases. V shed 7 bases, J shed 3 bases, and the junction held 3 bases outside the gene matches. The germline V gene encodes CDR1 MNHNS and CDR2 SASEGT. The CDR3 runs to 13 residues. The CDR3 sequence is CASNLAGDYEQYF. The CDR3 DNA sequence: TGTGCCAGCAACCTAGCGGGAGACTACGAGCAGTACTTC.

V is TRBV18 and J is TRBJ1-2; TRBD1 matches at 9 bases. Per germline, CDR1 KGHSH and CDR2 LQKENI. J lost 6 bases, V lost 5 bases, and 4 bases had no gene match. This CDR3 is built from 13 residues. The CDR3 nucleotides are TGTGCCAGCTCAAGGACAGGGGACGATGGCTACACCTTC. It specifies CASSRTGDDGYTF.

This clone was seen a handful of times. This chain links TRBV5-1 with TRBJ1-4; D gene unclear. There are 15 residues in the CDR3. The V end was cut by 0 bases, the J end by 3 bases, with 9 bases between. Per the germline V gene, CDR1 is SGHRS and CDR2 is YFSETQ. The CDR3 sequence: CASSLGYLANEKLFF. Written as DNA, the CDR3 is TGCGCCAGCAGCTTGGGCTACCTCGCTAATGAAAAACTGTTTTTT.

This chain links TRBV11-1 with TRBJ2-3; D is possibly TRBD2 (6 bases). CDR1 is SGHAT, CDR2 FQDESV, per germline (reference sequence). The CDR3 length is 17 residues. V lost 6 bases and J 2 bases, leaving 21 bases between the germline ends. The CDR3 protein is CASSVEDGTLVTDTQYF. DNA of the CDR3: TGTGCCAGCAGTGTCGAGGACGGGACTCTCGTCACAGATACGCAGTATTTT.

The chain joins TRBV7-8 to TRBJ2-3; 8 nucleotides line up with TRBD2. Germline CDR1 reads SGHVS; CDR2 reads FQNEAQ. The CDR3 is made up of 14 amino acids. With 5 bases clipped from V and 2 bases from J, the junction kept 3 bases outside the gene matches. The CDR3, as DNA: TGTGCCAGCAGCCCCGGGAGGGCCACAGATACGCAGTATTTT. Its protein is CASSPGRATDTQYF.

The rearrangement uses TRBV6-5 and TRBJ2-7; 13 bases align to TRBD2. V dropped 4 bases and J dropped 3; count of bases not matched to a gene: 6. The CDR3 contains 16 residues. CDR1 MNHEY and CDR2 SVGAGI come from the germline V gene. CDR3 protein: CASSSGLAGENYEQYF. CDR3 coding DNA: TGTGCCAGCAGTTCAGGACTAGCGGGAGAAAACTACGAGCAGTACTTC.

The genes are TRBV7-8 and TRBJ2-7; D uncertain. V was pared by 3 bases and J by 5 bases, with 14 bases between. Germline lookup yields CDR1 SGHVS and CDR2 FQNEAQ. The CDR3 is made up of 14 amino acids. This CDR3 is CASSFGVHLDEQYF. DNA for the CDR3: TGTGCCAGCAGCTTCGGTGTCCATCTCGACGAGCAGTACTTC.

This rearrangement joins TRBV4-1 to TRBJ1-3, with unresolved D. The length of the CDR3 is 16 residues. The germline gives CDR1 MGHRA, CDR2 YSYEKL. V was clipped by 1 base and J by 0 bases, with 10 bases between them. The CDR3 DNA reads TGCGCCAGCAGCCAAGGGAGTGTGGACTCTGGAAACACCATATATTTT. Its protein is CASSQGSVDSGNTIYF.

The chain recombines TRBV19 with TRBJ2-5; perhaps TRBD2 as D (5 bases). Deletions cut 1 base from V and 3 bases from J, with 9 bases between. From germline, CDR1 is LNHDA and CDR2 SQIVND (reference sequence). The CDR3 has 14 residues. CDR3 protein: CASSIVAREETQYF. CDR3 in DNA: TGTGCCAGTAGTATAGTAGCGAGGGAAGAGACCCAGTACTTC.

The chain combines TRBV19 with TRBJ2-1, with 9 positions matching TRBD2. The CDR3 runs 15 residues. Germline lookup yields CDR1 LNHDA and CDR2 SQIVND (reference sequence). V shed 4 bases and J 10 bases; nucleotides not matched to a gene: 11. Here the CDR3 DNA reads TGTGCCAGTAGTAGGGAACCGGGACTAGCCAGCGAGCAGTTCTTC. It translates to CASSREPGLASEQFF.

The chain carries TRBV19 and TRBJ2-6, with unresolved D. The CDR3 consists of 15 residues. Germline assignment: CDR1 LNHDA and CDR2 SQIVND (reference sequence). V was clipped by 5 bases and J by 0 bases, with 8 bases between them. The CDR3, as DNA: TGTGCCAGTAGTTCGGCGGCCTCTGGGGCCAACGTCCTGACTTTC. Translating gives CASSSAASGANVLTF.

This clone appeared a few times. The V gene is TRBV5-5, the J gene TRBJ1-2; weak D call: TRBD1 (5 bases). The germline gives CDR1 SGHKS, CDR2 YYEKEE (reference sequence). V was pared by 4 bases and J by 7 bases, with 14 bases between. The CDR3 consists of 13 residues. The chain's CDR3 is CASSRTQVPGYTF. The CDR3, as DNA: TGTGCCAGCAGCAGAACACAGGTTCCTGGCTACACCTTC.

The chain uses TRBV19 and TRBJ2-1, with TRBD2 matching 12 bases. Germline CDR1 LNHDA, CDR2 SQIVND (reference sequence). The CDR3 has 16 amino acids. Trimming cost V 6 bases and J 4 bases; bases outside gene matches: 7. CDR3 in amino acids: CASSVATSGGYNEQFF. The CDR3 coding sequence is TGTGCCAGTAGCGTTGCAACTAGCGGGGGGTACAATGAGCAGTTCTTC.

The rearrangement links TRBV11-3 to TRBJ2-2; TRBD1 matches 8 bases. With V trimmed by 5 bases and J by 7 bases, 15 bases remained unmatched. The germline V gene encodes CDR1 SGHNT and CDR2 YENEEA. CDR3 length: 17 amino acids. The CDR3 DNA sequence: TGTGCCAGCAGCGATACTTACAGGGGGAGAGGCGGCGGGGAGCTGTTTTTT. Amino acids: CASSDTYRGRGGGELFF.

The rearrangement uses TRBV7-9 and TRBJ1-1, with D tentatively TRBD1 (6 bases). Trimming stripped 5 bases from V and 0 bases from J, with 13 bases between. This CDR3 comprises 15 residues. Germline V lookup: CDR1 SEHNR, CDR2 FQNEAQ (reference sequence). This chain's CDR3 is CASSVNRDMNTEAFF. The CDR3 coding sequence is TGTGCCAGCAGCGTCAACAGGGACATGAACACTGAAGCTTTCTTT.